This T cell receptor beta chain was captured by sequencing in a study of blood T cells in healthy people across ages. General study results and limits: TCR beta diversity per million T cells fell roughly linearly with age.

Germline CDR1 reads MGHDK; CDR2 reads SYGVNS. V lost 2 bases and J 4 bases, leaving 14 bases between the germline ends. There are 15 residues in the CDR3. A second PCR of about 6 to 12 cycles used a sample-barcoded 5' primer and a J-beta primer mix. TCRdb reprocessed the 5' RACE reads with MiXCR, giving one entry per CDR3 protein. The profile covers about 1 million distinct CDR3 sequences, with over 35% appearing a single time and approximately 19% taken by the ten largest. This clonotype was found a few times. What it binds is not known. The sequencing sample was made of blood. The TCR originated in a woman in her sixties in good health. The V gene is TRBV25-1, the J gene TRBJ2-5; possibly TRBD1 or TRBD2 for D (5 bases each). The CDR3 here is CASSESNRRIETQYF. For the CDR3, the DNA is TGTGCCAGCAGTGAAAGTAACAGGAGGATAGAGACCCAGTACTTC. Full variable domain (remainder filled in from reference TRBV25-1 and TRBJ2-5): EADIYQTPRYLVIGTGKKITLECSQTMGHDKMYWYQQDPGMELHLIHYSYGVNSTEKGDLSSESTVSRIRTEHFPLTLESARPSHTSQYLCASSESNRRIETQYFGPGTRLLVL.